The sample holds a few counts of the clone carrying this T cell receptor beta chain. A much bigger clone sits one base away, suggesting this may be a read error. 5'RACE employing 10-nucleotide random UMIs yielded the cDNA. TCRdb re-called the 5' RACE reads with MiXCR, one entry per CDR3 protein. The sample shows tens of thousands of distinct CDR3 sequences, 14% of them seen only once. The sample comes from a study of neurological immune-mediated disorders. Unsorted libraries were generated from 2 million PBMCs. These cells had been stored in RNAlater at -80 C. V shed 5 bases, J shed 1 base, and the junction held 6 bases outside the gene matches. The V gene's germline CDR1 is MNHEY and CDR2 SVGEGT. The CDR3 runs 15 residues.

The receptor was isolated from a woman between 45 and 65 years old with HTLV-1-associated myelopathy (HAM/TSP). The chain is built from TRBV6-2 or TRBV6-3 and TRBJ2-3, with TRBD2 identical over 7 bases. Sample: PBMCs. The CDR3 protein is CASSRGLYGTDTQYF. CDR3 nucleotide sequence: TGTGCCAGCAGTAGGGGACTATACGGCACAGATACGCAGTATTTT.